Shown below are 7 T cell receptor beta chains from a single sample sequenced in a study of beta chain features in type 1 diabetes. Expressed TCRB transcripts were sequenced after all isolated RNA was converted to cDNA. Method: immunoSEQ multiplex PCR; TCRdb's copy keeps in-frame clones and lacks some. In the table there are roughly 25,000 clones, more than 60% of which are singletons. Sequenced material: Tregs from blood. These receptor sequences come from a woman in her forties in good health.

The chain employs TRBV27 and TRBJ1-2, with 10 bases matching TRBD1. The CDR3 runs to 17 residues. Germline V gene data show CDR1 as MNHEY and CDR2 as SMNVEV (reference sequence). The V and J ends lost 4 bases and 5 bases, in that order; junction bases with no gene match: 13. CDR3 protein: CASSWGRGQGESYGYTF. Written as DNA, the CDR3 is TGTGCCAGCAGTTGGGGGCGTGGACAGGGGGAGTCATATGGCTACACCTTC.

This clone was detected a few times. CDR3: CASSQNSGANVLTF. The CDR3 region has the DNA TGTGCCAGTAGTCAGAACTCTGGGGCCAACGTCCTGACTTTC. The genes are TRBV19 and TRBJ2-6; no clear D. The V and J ends lost 5 bases and 0 bases respectively, with 5 bases between them. Germline loops: CDR1 LNHDA, CDR2 SQIVND (reference sequence). The CDR3 sequence is 14 residues long. Complete variable domain (other parts from reference TRBV19 and TRBJ2-6): DGGITQSPKYLFRKEGQNVTLSCEQNLNHDAMYWYRQDPGQGLRLIYYSQIVNDFQKGDIAEGYSVSREKKESFPLTVTSAQKNPTAFYLCASSQNSGANVLTFGAGSRLTVL.

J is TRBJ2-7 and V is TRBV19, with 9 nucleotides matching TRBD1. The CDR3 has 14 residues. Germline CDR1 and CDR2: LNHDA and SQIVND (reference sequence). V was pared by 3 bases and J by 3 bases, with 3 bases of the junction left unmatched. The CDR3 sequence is CASSIRDRDYEQYF. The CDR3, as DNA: TGTGCCAGTAGTATTAGGGACAGGGACTACGAGCAGTACTTC.

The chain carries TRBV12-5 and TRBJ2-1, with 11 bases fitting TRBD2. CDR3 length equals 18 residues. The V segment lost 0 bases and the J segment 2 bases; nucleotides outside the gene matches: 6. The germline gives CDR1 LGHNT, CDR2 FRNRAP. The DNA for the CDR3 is TGTGCTAGTGGTTTGGTCCGATCACTAGCGGGGGCCTACAATGAGCAGTTCTTC. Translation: CASGLVRSLAGAYNEQFF.

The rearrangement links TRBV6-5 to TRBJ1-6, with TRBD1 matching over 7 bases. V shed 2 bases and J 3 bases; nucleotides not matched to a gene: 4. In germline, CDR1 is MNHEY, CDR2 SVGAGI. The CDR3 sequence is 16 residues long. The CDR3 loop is CASSYEGASYNSPLHF. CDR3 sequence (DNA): TGTGCCAGCAGTTACGAGGGGGCGAGCTATAATTCACCCCTCCACTTT.

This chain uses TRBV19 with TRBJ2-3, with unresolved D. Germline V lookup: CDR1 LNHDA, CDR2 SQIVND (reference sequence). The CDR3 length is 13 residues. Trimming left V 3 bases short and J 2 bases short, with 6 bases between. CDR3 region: CASSISHTDTQYF. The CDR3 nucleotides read TGTGCCAGTAGTATTTCCCACACAGATACGCAGTATTTT.

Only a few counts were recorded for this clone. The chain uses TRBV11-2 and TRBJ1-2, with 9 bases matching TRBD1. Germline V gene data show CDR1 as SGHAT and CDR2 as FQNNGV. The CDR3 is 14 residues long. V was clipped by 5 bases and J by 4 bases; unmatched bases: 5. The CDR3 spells CASSHGQGFYGYTF. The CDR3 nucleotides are TGTGCCAGCAGCCATGGACAGGGGTTCTATGGCTACACCTTC.